The 25 T cell receptor beta chains given below trace back to one sample, sequenced in a study of healthy donors' naive CD4 and CD8 T cells. Each TCR library used roughly 510 ng of total RNA and a linear amplification protocol. TCRdb itself ran the reads through MiXCR, one entry per CDR3 protein. Found here are around 200,000 distinct CDR3 sequences, around 70% of them singletons; the top ten hold less than 2.5%. Sequencing was carried out using naive CD4+ and CD8+ T cells sorted from blood, pooled from several donors. The receptors derive from a pool of human donors in good health; the sample pools cells from several healthy donors.

The chain couples TRBV5-8 to TRBJ2-1; TRBD1 matches 7 bases. The CDR3 is made up of 15 amino acids. Germline V gives CDR1 SGHTS, CDR2 YDEGEE. With V trimmed by 3 bases and J by 2 bases, 5 bases remained unmatched. CDR3 protein: CASSWDSPTYNEQFF. In nucleotides, the CDR3 is TGTGCCAGCAGCTGGGACAGTCCTACCTACAATGAGCAGTTCTTC.

This clonotype has more than one count but fewer than ten. This rearrangement joins TRBV19 to TRBJ2-1; 7 positions agree with TRBD1. The germline CDR1 and CDR2 sequences are LNHDA and SQIVND (reference sequence). J gave up 6 bases and V 8 bases, and 13 bases lay outside the gene matches. CDR3 size: 15 residues. The CDR3 DNA reads TGTGCCAGTTCCGGGCTGGGACAGACCATCAATGAGCAGTTCTTC. Translating it yields CASSGLGQTINEQFF. The full variable domain, completed using reference TRBV19 and TRBJ2-1, is DGGITQSPKYLFRKEGQNVTLSCEQNLNHDAMYWYRQDPGQGLRLIYYSQIVNDFQKGDIAEGYSVSREKKESFPLTVTSAQKNPTAFYLCASSGLGQTINEQFFGPGTRLTVL.

This rearrangement joins TRBV29-1 to TRBJ2-1; D gene unclear. Germline V gene data show CDR1 as SQVTM and CDR2 as ANQGSEA. The CDR3 length is 12 residues. The V gene lost 3 bases and the J gene lost 9 bases, with 12 bases spanning the gap. CDR3: CSVDNAVGEQFF. CDR3 DNA sequence: TGCAGCGTTGATAATGCAGTTGGTGAGCAGTTCTTC.

The gene calls are TRBV6-5 and TRBJ2-7; TRBD1 or TRBD2 may be the D gene (5 bases each). Germline CDR1 reads MNHEY; CDR2 reads SVGAGI. V lost 5 bases, J lost 1 base, and 12 bases lay in between. The CDR3 totals 14 residues. The CDR3 is CASSGRDLSYEQYF. CDR3 DNA: TGTGCCAGCAGTGGAAGGGACCTGTCCTACGAGCAGTACTTC.

The gene calls are TRBV29-1 and TRBJ1-2; a weak D match, TRBD1 (6 bases). V shed 7 bases and J shed 5 bases, with 23 bases lying between them. This CDR3 comprises 15 residues. Germline CDR1 SQVTM, CDR2 ANQGSEA. In nucleotides, the CDR3 is TGCAGCGCTATATTATCCACAGGGATAATGTATGGCTACACCTTC. Its translation: CSAILSTGIMYGYTF.

This rearrangement joins TRBV4-3 to TRBJ2-1; 10 bases fit TRBD2. This CDR3 comprises 15 residues. Germline V gene sequence: CDR1 LGHNA, CDR2 YSLEER. Trimming at V came to 0 bases and at J to 7 bases, leaving 3 bases not matched to a gene. In nucleotides, the CDR3 is TGCGCCAGCAGCCAAGATGCGACTAGCGGGAATGAGCAGTTCTTC. Its translation: CASSQDATSGNEQFF.

The CDR3 is CASSLRGRFGGELFF. For the CDR3, the DNA is TGTGCCAGCAGTCTCCGGGGCAGGTTCGGCGGGGAGCTGTTTTTT. V and J are TRBV6-5 and TRBJ2-2; perhaps D is TRBD1 or TRBD2 (5 bases each). There are 15 residues in the CDR3. V was pared by 5 bases and J by 7 bases, with 17 bases between. From germline, CDR1 is MNHEY and CDR2 SVGAGI.

The J gene is TRBJ2-1, the V gene TRBV6-5, with unresolved D. The V end lost 2 bases, the J end lost 4 bases, and 9 bases lay between the germline ends. The CDR3 totals 14 residues. Germline values: CDR1 MNHEY, CDR2 SVGAGI. CDR3: CASSYRTDYNEQFF. The CDR3 DNA follows: TGTGCCAGCAGTTACCGGACCGATTACAATGAGCAGTTCTTC.

The chain carries TRBV19 and TRBJ2-7, with 9 bases that match TRBD2. With V trimmed by 9 bases and J by 0 bases, 6 bases remained unmatched. The V gene's germline CDR1 is LNHDA and CDR2 SQIVND (reference sequence). The CDR3 has 14 residues. CDR3 residues: CASSVAGASYEQYF. CDR3 DNA sequence: TGTGCCAGCTCTGTAGCGGGAGCCTCCTACGAGCAGTACTTC.

The chain has TRBV2 and TRBJ2-5, with D maybe TRBD1 (6 bases). The CDR3 loop spans 14 amino acids. Trimming pared 1 base from V and 3 bases from J, leaving 9 bases between. Germline V CDR1 and CDR2: SNHLY, FYNNEI. For the CDR3, the DNA is TGTGCCAGCAGTGAAGGAGGGGGAGAAGAGACCCAGTACTTC. Translating it yields CASSEGGGEETQYF.

This clonotype was counted a few times. The gene calls are TRBV27 and TRBJ2-1; 7 nucleotides line up with TRBD2. Germline assignment: CDR1 MNHEY and CDR2 SMNVEV (reference sequence). Losses at the gene ends were 0 bases for V and 4 bases for J; bases not matched to a gene: 9. CDR3 length: 17 residues. The CDR3 sequence is CASSLSIGGSPYNEQFF. The DNA of the CDR3 is TGTGCCAGCAGTTTATCAATAGGCGGGAGTCCTTACAATGAGCAGTTCTTC.

This rearrangement joins TRBV7-8 to TRBJ1-1; tentative D call: TRBD1 (6 bases). The V end was cut by 1 base, the J end by 0 bases, with 18 bases between. The CDR3 consists of 18 residues. Germline V gene data show CDR1 as SGHVS and CDR2 as FQNEAQ. CDR3 nucleotides: TGTGCCAGCAGCTTAGACCTACAGGGCTTGGGCATGAACACTGAAGCTTTCTTT. Protein product: CASSLDLQGLGMNTEAFF.

The CDR3, as DNA: TGCAGCGTTGAAAAGAGCCCCAGGGACGATGGCAATGAGCAGTTCTTC. This encodes CSVEKSPRDDGNEQFF. The rearrangement uses TRBV29-1 and TRBJ2-1; D may correspond to TRBD1 or TRBD2 (5 bases each). This CDR3 is built from 16 residues. Germline lookup yields CDR1 SQVTM and CDR2 ANQGSEA. Trimming shortened V by 2 bases and J by 6 bases, and 20 bases separated the two germline ends.

The rearrangement links TRBV29-1 to TRBJ1-3, with D uncertain. V gave up 7 bases and J gave up 0 bases, with 4 bases separating them. This CDR3 contains 11 residues. Germline V gene sequence: CDR1 SQVTM, CDR2 ANQGSEA. CDR3 region: CSASSGNTIYF. The CDR3 bases are TGCAGCGCTTCCTCTGGAAACACCATATATTTT.

The J gene is TRBJ1-2, the V gene TRBV10-3, with D maybe TRBD1 (5 bases). V was trimmed by 3 bases and J by 1 base, leaving 24 bases between them. The CDR3 spans 19 residues. Germline-derived CDR1 and CDR2 are ENHRY and SYGVKD. CDR3 amino acids: CAISDPTAKDHTINYGYTF. Written as DNA, the CDR3 is TGTGCCATCAGTGACCCGACAGCTAAGGACCACACAATTAACTATGGCTACACCTTC.

V is TRBV5-5 and J is TRBJ2-7; TRBD1 matches at 8 bases. Looked up from germline, CDR1 is SGHKS and CDR2 is YYEKEE (reference sequence). With V trimmed by 4 bases and J by 0 bases, 9 bases remained unmatched. The CDR3 runs 16 residues. The CDR3 here is CASSAPRGLSSYEQYF. Written as DNA, the CDR3 is TGTGCCAGCAGCGCGCCCAGGGGGCTGAGCTCCTACGAGCAGTACTTC.

The V gene is TRBV6-5, the J gene TRBJ2-3; D perhaps matches TRBD1 (7 bases). Trimming shortened V by 4 bases and J by 0 bases, and 14 bases separated the two germline ends. The CDR3 has 16 residues. Germline assignment: CDR1 MNHEY and CDR2 SVGAGI. The CDR3 sequence: CASSSFRGASTDTQYF. The DNA for the CDR3 is TGTGCCAGCAGTTCCTTCAGGGGGGCAAGCACAGATACGCAGTATTTT.

This rearrangement joins TRBV29-1 to TRBJ2-7; no clear D gene. Germline loops: CDR1 SQVTM, CDR2 ANQGSEA. V was shortened by 1 base and J by 0 bases, with 13 bases between the two germline ends. The CDR3 length is 15 residues. The DNA for the CDR3 is TGCAGCGTTGAAGCTGGCAGGTTCAGCTCCTACGAGCAGTACTTC. This gives the protein CSVEAGRFSSYEQYF.

V is TRBV19 and J is TRBJ2-1, with D possibly being TRBD2 (6 bases). V lost 4 bases and J lost 5, with 18 bases in between. This CDR3 comprises 16 residues. Germline V gene data show CDR1 as LNHDA and CDR2 as SQIVND (reference sequence). The CDR3 coding sequence is TGTGCCAGTAGTAGAATAGTGGCGGGACGGGACAATGAGCAGTTCTTC. Amino acids: CASSRIVAGRDNEQFF.

A few counts support this clonotype. CDR3 protein: CASSGGGSEAFF. Here the CDR3 DNA reads TGTGCCAGCAGCGGGGGAGGGTCTGAAGCTTTCTTT. The rearrangement uses TRBV6-5 and TRBJ1-1; the D gene is possibly TRBD1 (5 bases). The length of the CDR3 is 12 residues. Germline V lookup: CDR1 MNHEY, CDR2 SVGAGI. V lost 6 bases to trimming and J lost 6 bases, with 11 bases between them.

CDR3 in amino acids: CASSLLGKGPQHF. The CDR3 DNA is TGTGCCAGCAGTTTATTGGGGAAGGGGCCCCAGCATTTT. The genes are TRBV28 and TRBJ1-5; D is uncertain. The germline V and J ends were trimmed by 1 base and 9 bases, with 10 bases remaining between them. Germline V CDR1 and CDR2: MDHEN, SYDVKM. There are 13 residues in the CDR3.

V usage is TRBV6-5 and J usage is TRBJ2-5; 12 bases line up with TRBD2. J lost 2 bases, V lost 6 bases, and 13 bases had no gene match. Germline CDR1 MNHEY, CDR2 SVGAGI. CDR3 length: 18 amino acids. The CDR3 DNA follows: TGTGCCAGCAGCGAAGGACTAGCGGGATTGGTTGAGCAAGAGACCCAGTACTTC. Its protein product is CASSEGLAGLVEQETQYF.

The chain has TRBV29-1 and TRBJ2-7, with 8 bases matching TRBD2. This CDR3 has 15 residues. V was clipped by 1 base and J by 4 bases; unmatched bases: 9. Germline CDR1 is SQVTM and CDR2 is ANQGSEA. The CDR3 DNA follows: TGCAGCGTTGAAGGTGTTCTAGCGGGTCGGTACGAGCAGTACTTC. This codes for CSVEGVLAGRYEQYF.

Concerning this clonotype: The CDR3 ends on some other residue instead of the conserved phenylalanine or tryptophan, so this is likely a read error. This chain uses TRBV19 with TRBJ1-2, with a weak D call TRBD1 (5 bases). The CDR3 sequence is 12 residues long. V lost 5 bases, J lost 5 bases, and 9 bases lay in between. The germline gives CDR1 LNHDA, CDR2 SQIVND (reference sequence). In DNA, the CDR3 is TGTGCCAGTAGTGGGACGGCATATGGCTACACCTCC. The encoded protein is CASSGTAYGYTS.

The chain has TRBV5-6 and TRBJ1-2; D gene unclear. The CDR3 is 14 residues long. Germline assignment: CDR1 SGHDT and CDR2 YYEEEE. The V end lost 0 bases, the J end lost 1 base, and 7 bases lay between the germline ends. The CDR3 DNA follows: TGTGCCAGCAGCTTGGGGAGGAATAACTATGGCTACACCTTC. Translated, it gives CASSLGRNNYGYTF.